These 30 T cell receptor beta chains came from one sample sequenced in a study of blood T cell repertoires in COVID-19. Clones were read by immunoSEQ multiplex PCR, and TCRdb kept only the in-frame ones, dropping some. The data contain some 240,000 clones, 89% of them seen just once; the ten biggest clones take up around 4.6%. Sequenced input: peripheral blood. The receptors originated from a middle-aged woman who had recovered from COVID-19.

The CDR3 loop reads CASSPTQGQGDYYGYTF. The CDR3 DNA is TGTGCCAGCTCACCGACCCAGGGACAGGGCGATTACTATGGCTACACCTTC. This sequence joins TRBV18 and TRBJ1-2; 9 bases map to TRBD1. From germline, CDR1 is KGHSH and CDR2 LQKENI. Losses at the gene ends were 3 bases for V and 3 bases for J; bases not matched to a gene: 11. The CDR3 is made up of 17 amino acids.

V usage is TRBV7-9 and J usage is TRBJ2-7; possible D gene TRBD1, 6 bases. V was trimmed by 3 bases and J by 5 bases, leaving 14 bases between them. CDR3 length equals 14 residues. Looked up from germline, CDR1 is SEHNR and CDR2 is FQNEAQ (reference sequence). Here the CDR3 DNA reads TGTGCCAGCAGCTTGACAGGTAGCAGGGACGAGCAGTACGTC. Protein product: CASSLTGSRDEQYV.

J is TRBJ2-3 and V is TRBV19, with 9 bases that match TRBD1. V lost 10 bases to trimming and J lost 10 bases; unmatched junction nucleotides: 15. CDR1 and CDR2 from the germline V gene are LNHDA and SQIVND (reference sequence). This CDR3 spans 14 amino acids. The CDR3 here is CATRQGGGTSSQYF. CDR3 in DNA: TGTGCCACTCGACAGGGGGGGGGAACTTCGTCGCAGTATTTT.

This chain links TRBV9 with TRBJ2-5; D is possibly TRBD2 (5 bases). The CDR3 contains 13 residues. The V gene's germline CDR1 is SGDLS and CDR2 YYNGEE. Trimming shortened V by 0 bases and J by 5 bases, and 8 bases separated the two germline ends. The CDR3 sequence: CASSVERFETQYF. DNA of the CDR3: TGTGCCAGCAGCGTAGAGCGGTTCGAGACCCAGTACTTC.

J is TRBJ2-3 and V is TRBV5-1; no definite D call. The germline gives CDR1 SGHRS, CDR2 YFSETQ. The CDR3 totals 15 residues. V was trimmed by 0 bases and J by 2 bases, leaving 10 bases between them. The CDR3 reads CASSLDSANTDTQYF. The CDR3 DNA is TGCGCCAGCAGCTTGGACTCCGCGAACACAGATACGCAGTATTTT.

The chain uses TRBV23-1 and TRBJ2-3; 8 positions agree with TRBD1. TRBV23-1 qualifies as an ORF whose function is uncertain. J was trimmed by 0 bases and V by 7 bases; bases with no gene match: 9. This CDR3 is 16 amino acids long. The CDR3 loop is CASIPRGRSSTDTQYF. The CDR3 DNA sequence: TGCGCCAGCATCCCCAGGGGGCGATCTAGCACAGATACGCAGTATTTT.

This sequence joins TRBV11-2 and TRBJ2-7; a possible D gene is TRBD1 (6 bases). CDR3 length: 14 residues. The germline CDR1 and CDR2 sequences are SGHAT and FQNNGV. The V end lost 5 bases, the J end lost 1 base, and 12 bases lay between the germline ends. The CDR3 loop is CASSVLDSSYEQYV. CDR3 nucleotide sequence: TGTGCCAGCAGCGTCCTGGACAGTTCCTACGAGCAGTACGTC.

The chain uses TRBV7-9 and TRBJ2-5, with a tentative D call TRBD2 (5 bases). Trimming cost V 2 bases and J 4 bases, with 11 bases left between them. This CDR3 has 14 residues. Germline CDR1 is SEHNR and CDR2 is FQNEAQ (reference sequence). The CDR3 region is CASSLRGRTETQYF. CDR3 DNA: TGTGCCAGCAGCTTACGTGGGAGAACAGAGACCCAGTACTTC.

The rearrangement links TRBV5-6 to TRBJ2-1; TRBD2 matches 8 bases. The junction had 13 bases not matched to a gene; V was cut back by 4 bases and J by 10 bases. The CDR3 sequence is 15 residues long. Germline V gene data show CDR1 as SGHDT and CDR2 as YYEEEE. In nucleotides, the CDR3 is TGTGCCAGCAGCCCCGGGGCAGCGGGAGTATGGGAGCAGTTCTTC. Translation: CASSPGAAGVWEQFF.

The chain couples TRBV18 to TRBJ2-2; the match to TRBD1 covers 9 bases. J lost 4 bases, V lost 5 bases, and 11 bases had no gene match. The CDR3 has 17 residues. Germline V gene data show CDR1 as KGHSH and CDR2 as LQKENI. CDR3 nucleotide sequence: TGTGCCAGCTCAGCAACCGGGACAGGGTTTAGCACCGGGGAGCTGTTTTTT. It specifies CASSATGTGFSTGELFF.

This clone was picked up a small number of times. This chain joins TRBV30 and TRBJ1-1, with a possible D match to TRBD1 (6 bases). V was shortened by 1 base and J by 4 bases, with 13 bases between the two germline ends. The CDR3 contains 14 residues. CDR1 and CDR2 (germline): GTSNPN, SVGIG (reference sequence). CDR3 sequence reads: CAWSEQGWSTEAFF. In nucleotides, the CDR3 is TGTGCCTGGAGTGAACAGGGTTGGAGCACTGAAGCTTTCTTT.

The chain is built from TRBV6-5 and TRBJ1-3; 7 positions match TRBD1. V dropped 10 bases and J dropped 8; count of bases not matched to a gene: 8. The CDR3 loop spans 12 amino acids. Germline V gives CDR1 MNHEY, CDR2 SVGAGI. CDR3 nucleotide sequence: TGTGCCAAACACAGGGGCCCGGACACCATATATTTT. This codes for CAKHRGPDTIYF.

The rearrangement links TRBV2 to TRBJ2-2; possible D gene TRBD1, 6 bases. The ends were cut back, 7 bases at V and 2 bases at J, with 8 bases in the middle. This CDR3 is built from 13 residues. Germline values: CDR1 SNHLY, CDR2 FYNNEI. CDR3 nucleotides: TGTGCCAGCACGGGACAAAACACCGGGGAGCTGTTTTTT. Amino acids: CASTGQNTGELFF.

The chain joins TRBV10-3 to TRBJ2-3; unclear D gene. V was shortened by 6 bases and J by 2 bases, with 15 bases between the two germline ends. Per germline, CDR1 ENHRY and CDR2 SYGVKD. The CDR3 consists of 15 residues. Here the CDR3 reads CAISSTPTSTDTQYF. The DNA of the CDR3 is TGTGCCATCAGCTCGACCCCGACATCCACAGATACGCAGTATTTT.

This chain uses TRBV19 with TRBJ1-1; D gene uncertain. Trimming removed 8 bases at V and 4 bases at J, with 14 bases between. Germline values: CDR1 LNHDA, CDR2 SQIVND (reference sequence). CDR3 size: 13 residues. The CDR3 region has the DNA TGTGCCAGTGGACGCAACGCGGGCACTGAAGCTTTCTTT. Translated: CASGRNAGTEAFF.

This chain uses TRBV4-1 with TRBJ2-7, with TRBD2 identical over 8 bases. There are 15 residues in the CDR3. Trimming at V came to 1 base and at J to 1 base, leaving 3 bases not matched to a gene. CDR1 MGHRA and CDR2 YSYEKL come from the germline V gene. CDR3 coding DNA: TGCGCCAGCAGCCAAGTCTCTAGCGGGTCCTACGAGCAGTACGTC. Residues: CASSQVSSGSYEQYV.

The gene calls are TRBV20-1 and TRBJ1-2, with D uncertain. This CDR3 contains 11 residues. V gave up 1 base and J gave up 7 bases, with 7 bases separating them. The germline gives CDR1 DFQATT, CDR2 SNEGSKA (reference sequence). The CDR3 spells CSARVGGGYTF. In nucleotides, the CDR3 is TGCAGTGCTAGAGTAGGCGGTGGCTACACCTTC.

The chain uses TRBV7-9 and TRBJ2-3; D ambiguous. The CDR3 consists of 12 residues. Deletions cut 5 bases from V and 0 bases from J, with 3 bases between. Germline-derived CDR1 and CDR2 are SEHNR and FQNEAQ (reference sequence). The DNA of the CDR3 is TGTGCCAGCAGCCCGAGCACAGATACGCAGTATTTT. Amino acid sequence: CASSPSTDTQYF.

The gene calls are TRBV19 and TRBJ1-4, with D hard to call. V lost 7 bases to trimming and J lost 2 bases, with 11 bases between them. CDR1 and CDR2 from the germline V gene are LNHDA and SQIVND (reference sequence). CDR3 size: 14 residues. The CDR3 is CASKTGITNEKLFF. Here the CDR3 DNA reads TGTGCCAGTAAGACGGGAATTACTAATGAAAAACTGTTTTTT. The variable domain in full, with the rest retrieved from reference TRBV19 and TRBJ1-4, is DGGITQSPKYLFRKEGQNVTLSCEQNLNHDAMYWYRQDPGQGLRLIYYSQIVNDFQKGDIAEGYSVSREKKESFPLTVTSAQKNPTAFYLCASKTGITNEKLFFGSGTQLSVL.

The chain has TRBV28 and TRBJ2-3, with 9 bases fitting TRBD2. Trimming at V came to 8 bases and at J to 0 bases, leaving 3 bases not matched to a gene. The CDR3 loop spans 14 amino acids. The V gene's germline CDR1 is MDHEN and CDR2 SYDVKM. The CDR3 DNA sequence: TGTGCCAGCTTGACTAGCGGAAGCACAGATACGCAGTATTTT. Translated: CASLTSGSTDTQYF.

The chain recombines TRBV2 with TRBJ1-4; maybe TRBD1 (6 bases). Trimming pared 3 bases from V and 6 bases from J, leaving 11 bases between. Germline V gives CDR1 SNHLY, CDR2 FYNNEI. The CDR3 is 14 residues long. The CDR3 spells CASSDRDMYEKLFF. In nucleotides, the CDR3 is TGTGCCAGCAGTGACCGGGACATGTATGAAAAACTGTTTTTT.

The chain links TRBV7-2 to TRBJ1-4, with 8 bases fitting TRBD1. Trimming at V came to 4 bases and at J to 0 bases, leaving 13 bases not matched to a gene. Germline CDR1 and CDR2: SGHTA and FQGNSA. CDR3 length equals 19 residues. The CDR3 DNA reads TGTGCCAGCAGCTCCCGCGGACAGGGTGGGTCTGCAACTAATGAAAAACTGTTTTTT. Translation: CASSSRGQGGSATNEKLFF.

J is TRBJ2-1 and V is TRBV7-2, with TRBD2 identical over 12 bases. Germline V gene data show CDR1 as SGHTA and CDR2 as FQGNSA. The V gene end was trimmed by 5 bases and the J gene end by 9 bases; junction bases not matched to a gene: 5. CDR3 size: 14 residues. CDR3 sequence (DNA): TGTGCCAGCAGCGTACTAGCGGGAGGCGCTGAGCAGTTCTTC. Encoded protein: CASSVLAGGAEQFF.

The V and J genes are TRBV4-3 and TRBJ2-7; the D gene is possibly TRBD2 (5 bases). The germline gives CDR1 LGHNA, CDR2 YSLEER. Between the trimmed V and J ends, which lost 0 bases and 3 bases, there was a span of 6 bases. The CDR3 is 13 amino acids. The DNA for the CDR3 is TGCGCCAGCAGCCAAGAACGGGGCTACGAGCAGTACGTC. Translated, it gives CASSQERGYEQYV.

By sample fraction, this clone is large. The V gene is TRBV11-2, the J gene TRBJ2-7; maybe TRBD2 (5 bases). Germline V lookup: CDR1 SGHAT, CDR2 FQNNGV. Trimming shortened V by 0 bases and J by 0 bases, and 6 bases separated the two germline ends. The CDR3 extends over 14 amino acids. The chain's CDR3 is CASSLETISYEQYV. The CDR3 DNA is TGTGCCAGCAGCTTAGAGACTATCTCCTACGAGCAGTACGTC.

This chain connects TRBV28 to TRBJ2-1; 7 bases are a match to TRBD1. The germline CDR1 and CDR2 sequences are MDHEN and SYDVKM. The CDR3 is 13 residues long. V dropped 7 bases and J dropped 8; count of bases not matched to a gene: 8. The CDR3 coding sequence is TGTGCCAGCACCGCACTCGACAGGGATGAGCAGTTCTTC. Translated: CASTALDRDEQFF.

This clone showed up just once. V is TRBV24-1 and J is TRBJ1-2; 7 nucleotides align to TRBD1. V was clipped by 5 bases and J by 4 bases; unmatched bases: 6. The germline gives CDR1 KGHDR, CDR2 SFDVKD. CDR3 size: 14 residues. The DNA for the CDR3 is TGTGCCACCAGTGGGACAGGTATGACCTATGGCTACACCTTC. It encodes CATSGTGMTYGYTF.

This clone came up once. V and J are TRBV7-9 and TRBJ1-6; 8 nucleotides align to TRBD1. The CDR3 is 18 residues long. CDR1 and CDR2 from the germline V gene are SEHNR and FQNEAQ (reference sequence). The V segment lost 4 bases and the J segment 6 bases; nucleotides outside the gene matches: 14. CDR3 in amino acids: CASSSQTGAISPNSPLHF. CDR3 DNA: TGTGCCAGCAGCTCCCAGACAGGGGCCATATCCCCTAATTCACCCCTCCACTTT.

The chain recombines TRBV12-3 or TRBV12-4 with TRBJ1-1; D not resolved. This CDR3 contains 13 residues. Trimming removed 3 bases from V and 5 bases from J, with 10 bases in between. This CDR3 is CASSFGAGTEAFF. CDR3 nucleotides: TGTGCCAGCAGTTTTGGAGCGGGGACTGAAGCTTTCTTT.

This sequence joins TRBV14 and TRBJ1-4; TRBD1 agrees at 8 bases. Germline lookup yields CDR1 SGHDN and CDR2 FVKESK. The CDR3 totals 15 residues. V was pared by 4 bases and J by 7 bases, with 8 bases of the junction left unmatched. CDR3 residues: CASSRGTGGGEKLFF. CDR3 bases: TGTGCCAGCAGCCGAGGGACAGGTGGAGGTGAAAAACTGTTTTTT.